One and the same sample provided the 24 T cell receptor beta chains below, sequenced in a study of cytomegalovirus exposure and HLA in healthy donors. PCR primers comprised 60 Vbeta and 13 Jbeta primers. Generated by immunoSEQ multiplex PCR, the TCRdb table keeps only in-frame clones and is missing some. The sample contains 150,000 or so clones, 70% to 80% of which appear only once. Sequencing was done on a sample of PBMCs. Receptor source: a man between 40 and 49 years old in good health and CMV-seropositive.

This clone was picked up a small number of times. This chain uses TRBV11-2 with TRBJ1-1; TRBD1 agrees at 7 bases. CDR3 length equals 14 residues. V trimming: 7 bases; J trimming: 8 bases; junction bases outside the gene matches: 13. The V gene's germline CDR1 is SGHAT and CDR2 FQNNGV. The CDR3, as DNA: TGTGCCAGCACCCAAACGACAGGGTCAACAGAAGCTTTCTTT. It is translated as CASTQTTGSTEAFF.

The gene calls are TRBV25-1 and TRBJ1-6, with TRBD1 as a possible D gene (5 bases). CDR3 length equals 13 residues. Trimming removed 2 bases from V and 10 bases from J, with 9 bases in between. The V gene's germline CDR1 is MGHDK and CDR2 SYGVNS. CDR3 loop: CASSEQGGSPLHF. In DNA, the CDR3 is TGTGCCAGCAGTGAACAGGGCGGCTCACCCCTCCACTTT.

J is TRBJ2-1 and V is TRBV11-1; 9 bases align to TRBD1. CDR1 SGHAT and CDR2 FQDESV come from the germline V gene (reference sequence). Trimming cost V 4 bases and J 2 bases; bases outside gene matches: 3. CDR3 length equals 15 residues. The CDR3 region is CASSSRDRAYNEQFF. The CDR3 DNA is TGTGCCAGCAGCTCCCGGGACAGGGCCTACAATGAGCAGTTCTTC.

The rearrangement uses TRBV6-1 and TRBJ1-5; D gene uncertain. Per the germline V gene, CDR1 is MNHNS and CDR2 is SASEGT. V was shortened by 1 base and J by 7 bases, with 11 bases between the two germline ends. CDR3 length equals 14 residues. DNA of the CDR3: TGTGCCAGCAGTGAAGTTTCGCTCAGGCAGCCCCAGCATTTT. Protein sequence: CASSEVSLRQPQHF.

The CDR3 spells CASSLWSSGSNFPQYF. The CDR3 region has the DNA TGTGCCAGCAGCTTATGGTCTAGCGGGAGTAATTTTCCGCAGTATTTT. The chain has TRBV7-3 and TRBJ2-3; TRBD2 matches at 10 bases. The ends lost 2 bases at V and 10 bases at J; junction bases unmatched: 12. In germline, CDR1 is SGHTA, CDR2 FQGTGA. The CDR3 extends over 16 amino acids.

The chain uses TRBV11-3 and TRBJ2-7; 8 bases are a match to TRBD2. From germline, CDR1 is SGHNT and CDR2 YENEEA. The CDR3 runs 15 residues. J gave up 2 bases and V 8 bases, and 11 bases lay outside the gene matches. The CDR3 here is CASPDPAGGPYEQYF. The DNA of the CDR3 is TGTGCCAGCCCGGACCCGGCGGGAGGCCCCTACGAGCAGTACTTC.

The chain has TRBV18 and TRBJ2-7; 8 nucleotides agree with TRBD1. Germline values: CDR1 KGHSH, CDR2 LQKENI. This CDR3 comprises 14 residues. The ends lost 3 bases at V and 6 bases at J; junction bases unmatched: 7. The CDR3 loop is CASSPGTGTVEQYF. The DNA for the CDR3 is TGTGCCAGCTCACCCGGGACAGGTACCGTCGAGCAGTACTTC.

The table lists this clone with a few counts. The rearrangement links TRBV2 to TRBJ2-7, with 7 bases matching TRBD1. CDR1 and CDR2 (germline): SNHLY, FYNNEI. Germline trimming cut 7 bases from V and 5 bases from J; bases unmatched to any gene: 11. The CDR3 extends over 14 amino acids. CDR3 coding DNA: TGTGCCAGCAAGAACGACAGGGAAAGCAACGAGCAGTACTTC. Its protein product is CASKNDRESNEQYF.

The V call is TRBV5-4, the J call TRBJ2-1, with D maybe TRBD2 (5 bases). Trimming removed 4 bases at V and 6 bases at J, with 11 bases between. The CDR3 has 13 residues. The germline V gene has CDR1 SGHNT and CDR2 YYREEE (reference sequence). The CDR3 DNA follows: TGTGCCAGCAGCGGCACGGAGGCCAATGAGCAGTTCTTC. Its translation: CASSGTEANEQFF.

The chain employs TRBV6-5 and TRBJ2-1; D remains ambiguous. The germline gives CDR1 MNHEY, CDR2 SVGAGI. The CDR3 is made up of 14 amino acids. With 6 bases removed from V and 5 bases from J, the gap between germline ends came to 14 bases. The CDR3 coding sequence is TGTGCCAGCAGCCCATTGGGCAGAAACAATGAGCAGTTCTTC. It encodes CASSPLGRNNEQFF.

The genes are TRBV7-2 and TRBJ2-1; 8 positions match TRBD1. The trim removed 5 bases at V and 8 bases at J, leaving 5 bases unmatched. Germline CDR1 is SGHTA and CDR2 is FQGNSA. The CDR3 covers 13 residues. The CDR3 DNA reads TGTGCCAGCAGCCACCGGGACAGGCATGAGCAGTTCTTC. Residues: CASSHRDRHEQFF.

The CDR3 DNA sequence: TGTGCCATCAGTGCTGAGGAGAGTAGCGAGCAGTACTTC. It translates to CAISAEESSEQYF. The chain links TRBV10-3 to TRBJ2-7; D is uncertain. Germline assignment: CDR1 ENHRY and CDR2 SYGVKD. This CDR3 region has 13 residues. V gave up 4 bases and J gave up 6 bases, with 13 bases separating them.

The chain is built from TRBV5-1 and TRBJ2-5; no firm D call. Germline CDR1 reads SGHRS; CDR2 reads YFSETQ. V dropped 0 bases and J dropped 2 bases, with 2 bases sitting between them. CDR3 length: 12 residues. The CDR3 region is CASSLAQETQYF. The DNA for the CDR3 is TGCGCCAGCAGCTTGGCGCAAGAGACCCAGTACTTC.

The J gene is TRBJ2-3, the V gene TRBV13, with 9 bases matching TRBD2. The CDR3 sequence is 16 residues long. V dropped 0 bases and J dropped 2; count of bases not matched to a gene: 3. Germline assignment: CDR1 PRHDT and CDR2 FYEKMQ (reference sequence). This CDR3 is CASSLGLAGYTDTQYF. The CDR3 DNA follows: TGTGCCAGCAGCTTAGGGCTAGCGGGATACACAGATACGCAGTATTTT.

The chain carries TRBV29-1 and TRBJ2-2, with 13 positions matching TRBD2. CDR1 is SQVTM and CDR2 is ANQGSEA in the germline V gene. The CDR3 spans 20 residues. Trimming cost V 5 bases and J 3 bases; bases outside gene matches: 18. The CDR3 region is CSVRGLTSGRPKGDTGELFF. For the CDR3, the DNA is TGCAGCGTTCGTGGGCTGACTAGCGGGAGGCCGAAGGGGGACACCGGGGAGCTGTTTTTT.

The chain carries TRBV5-1 and TRBJ2-7; TRBD1 matches 10 bases. Unmatched junction bases numbered 4, after V lost 9 bases and J lost 4 bases. The CDR3 runs 12 residues. Germline-derived CDR1 and CDR2 are SGHRS and YFSETQ. The CDR3 loop is CATRQGAYEQYF. The CDR3 nucleotides read TGCGCCACCAGACAGGGGGCGTACGAGCAGTACTTC.

V and J are TRBV5-1 and TRBJ2-2; 7 positions match TRBD1. Germline assignment: CDR1 SGHRS and CDR2 YFSETQ. J lost 6 bases, V lost 4 bases, and 9 bases had no gene match. The CDR3 is 15 residues long. For the CDR3, the DNA is TGCGCCAGCAGCGAGACAGGGTATCAGTCCGGGGAGCTGTTTTTT. Residues: CASSETGYQSGELFF. The full variable domain, completed using reference TRBV5-1 and TRBJ2-2, is KAGVTQTPRYLIKTRGQQVTLSCSPISGHRSVSWYQQTPGQGLQFLFEYFSETQRNKGNFPGRFSGRQFSNSRSEMNVSTLELGDSALYLCASSETGYQSGELFFGEGSRLTVL.

This chain links TRBV5-1 with TRBJ2-5; TRBD2 matches at 7 bases. The J call is uncertain, as TRBJ2-7 better fits the DNA end. The CDR3 covers 14 residues. Germline V gene data show CDR1 as SGHRS and CDR2 as YFSETQ. CDR3 in amino acids: CASSTTSEGYEQYF. CDR3 sequence (DNA): TGCGCCAGCAGCACAACTAGCGAGGGCTACGAGCAGTACTTC.

The chain recombines TRBV5-6 with TRBJ2-4; tentative D call: TRBD2 (6 bases). The CDR3 contains 14 residues. Trimming pared 3 bases from V and 1 base from J, leaving 8 bases between. CDR1 is SGHDT and CDR2 is YYEEEE in the germline V gene. The CDR3 reads CASSYGGAKNIQYF. The CDR3 nucleotides are TGTGCCAGCAGCTATGGGGGGGCCAAAAACATTCAGTACTTC.

The CDR3 DNA reads as TGTGCCAGCTCACGTCTTTACACAGATACGCAGTATTTT. Translated: CASSRLYTDTQYF. V is TRBV18 and J is TRBJ2-3; D remains unclear. This CDR3 region has 13 residues. Germline V lookup: CDR1 KGHSH, CDR2 LQKENI. The germline V and J ends were trimmed by 4 bases and 2 bases, with 7 bases remaining between them.

This chain links TRBV11-2 with TRBJ2-3, with 10 bases lining up with TRBD2. This CDR3 has 13 residues. V was pared by 7 bases and J by 11 bases, with 9 bases of the junction left unmatched. Germline CDR1 reads SGHAT; CDR2 reads FQNNGV. The CDR3 coding sequence is TGTGCCAGCATAGCGGGAGGAGACCGTAAGCAGTATTTT. Amino acids: CASIAGGDRKQYF.

This clone was counted only a few times. V gene TRBV28 combines with J gene TRBJ2-7; the D gene is possibly TRBD2 (6 bases). Trimming left V 2 bases short and J 1 base short, with 21 bases between. The CDR3 runs to 18 residues. Germline loops: CDR1 MDHEN, CDR2 SYDVKM. This chain's CDR3 is CASSLPPGSAGLSYEQYF. CDR3 nucleotide sequence: TGTGCCAGCAGTTTACCCCCGGGTTCAGCGGGCCTATCCTACGAGCAGTACTTC. The entire variable domain, with the rest obtained from reference TRBV28 and TRBJ2-7, is as follows: DVKVTQSSRYLVKRTGEKVFLECVQDMDHENMFWYRQDPGLGLRLIYFSYDVKMKEKGDIPEGYSVSREKKERFSLILESASTNQTSMYLCASSLPPGSAGLSYEQYFGPGTRLTVT.

The CDR3 sequence is CASSQPISGSSYNEQFF. CDR3 nucleotides: TGCGCCAGCAGCCAACCAATTAGCGGAAGCTCCTACAATGAGCAGTTCTTC. The chain has TRBV4-3 and TRBJ2-1; D may be TRBD2 (6 bases). Germline CDR1 and CDR2: LGHNA and YSLEER. There are 17 residues in the CDR3. V dropped 2 bases and J dropped 0 bases, with 14 bases sitting between them.

V usage is TRBV6-5 and J usage is TRBJ2-4; 11 bases are shared with TRBD2. Germline CDR1 reads MNHEY; CDR2 reads SVGAGI. V lost 7 bases, J lost 9 bases, and 11 bases stayed unmatched. This CDR3 contains 15 residues. The DNA of the CDR3 is TGTGCCAGCACCTCGATGTTTAGCGGGAGGGGCATTCAGTACTTC. It yields the protein CASTSMFSGRGIQYF.